These 29 T cell receptor beta chains were sequenced from one sample in a study of T cell repertoires in cytomegalovirus infection. One entry per CDR3 protein, called by TCRdb with MiXCR from the reads. The sample shows about 900,000 distinct CDR3 sequences, approximately 31% of them seen only once. These receptors have no known antigen. Sequencing was performed on cultured CD8+ T cells from PBMCs, taken from culture after CMV antigen stimulation. The receptors shown here come from a human donor in good health (CMV status not recorded). Some clones in this sample may be carry-over from other donors' samples.

This clonotype has a handful of counts. The chain carries TRBV4-1 and TRBJ1-2; 7 bases are shared with TRBD1. CDR1 and CDR2 (germline): MGHRA, YSYEKL. V lost 1 base, J lost 4 bases, and 6 bases stayed unmatched. There are 15 residues in the CDR3. CDR3 sequence reads: CASSQVKGGSYGYTF. CDR3 sequence (DNA): TGCGCCAGCAGCCAAGTTAAAGGGGGCAGCTATGGCTACACCTTC.

This clonotype was seen many times. This CDR3 is CASSLAHARDTQYF. The CDR3 bases are TGTGCCAGCAGCTTAGCGCACGCCAGGGATACGCAGTATTTT. The chain carries TRBV7-8 and TRBJ2-3; D not resolved. CDR3 size: 14 residues. Germline values: CDR1 SGHVS, CDR2 FQNEAQ. V was cut by 0 bases and J by 6 bases, with 10 bases left in between.

This clonotype has a handful of counts. V gene TRBV20-1 combines with J gene TRBJ1-6; possibly TRBD1 for D (5 bases). The V end was cut by 5 bases, the J end by 6 bases, with 14 bases between. CDR1 and CDR2 (germline): DFQATT, SNEGSKA (reference sequence). The CDR3 has 14 residues. The CDR3 nucleotides read TGCAGTGCTGATGTTGGGGGGTCTAATTCACCCCTCCACTTT. It specifies CSADVGGSNSPLHF.

The table lists this clonotype with a few counts. The chain recombines TRBV6-2 or TRBV6-3 with TRBJ2-7, with no clear D. V gave up 2 bases and J gave up 3 bases, with 8 bases separating them. The CDR3 covers 13 residues. CDR1 and CDR2 (germline): MNHEY, SVGEGT. The CDR3 here is CASSYAGFYEQYV. The CDR3 nucleotides read TGTGCCAGCAGTTACGCCGGATTCTACGAGCAGTACGTC.

This clonotype was counted between two and nine times. V is TRBV19 and J is TRBJ1-1; 8 nucleotides line up with TRBD1. V lost 8 bases and J lost 3; bases outside the gene matches: 5. Germline-derived CDR1 and CDR2 are LNHDA and SQIVND (reference sequence). The CDR3 contains 13 residues. CDR3 nucleotide sequence: TGTGCCAGTCTCCGGACAGGGTACACTGAAGCTTTCTTT. The encoded protein is CASLRTGYTEAFF.

The chain uses TRBV6-2 or TRBV6-3 and TRBJ2-3; D possibly corresponds to TRBD2 (7 bases). Trimming stripped 8 bases from V and 0 bases from J, with 18 bases between. CDR3 size: 16 residues. Germline lookup yields CDR1 MNHEY and CDR2 SVGEGT. CDR3 DNA: TGTGCCAGCGGAAGACTAGCAGGGGATAGCACAGATACGCAGTATTTT. As protein: CASGRLAGDSTDTQYF.

The chain links TRBV7-9 to TRBJ1-4; D gene uncertain. Looked up from germline, CDR1 is SEHNR and CDR2 is FQNEAQ (reference sequence). Between the trimmed V and J ends, which lost 8 bases and 5 bases, there was a span of 6 bases. The CDR3 sequence is 11 residues long. As DNA, the CDR3 is TGTGCCAGCGACGAAAATGAAAAACTGTTTTTT. It yields the protein CASDENEKLFF.

This clonotype is a singleton in its sample. This chain connects TRBV24-1 to TRBJ2-1; 7 bases are a match to TRBD1. Trimming removed 1 base from V and 9 bases from J; junction bases left unmatched: 8. The germline CDR1 and CDR2 sequences are KGHDR and SFDVKD. This CDR3 comprises 15 residues. The CDR3 here is CATSDLQGKDGEQFF. The CDR3 DNA sequence: TGTGCCACCAGTGATTTACAGGGGAAGGATGGTGAGCAGTTCTTC.

The rearrangement joins TRBV29-1 to TRBJ2-1; 9 nucleotides agree with TRBD2. Germline assignment: CDR1 SQVTM and CDR2 ANQGSEA. The CDR3 totals 18 residues. The J segment lost 0 bases and the V segment lost 6 bases, leaving 15 bases of the junction unmatched. This CDR3 reads CSVEGLALPQSSYNEQFF. In DNA, the CDR3 is TGCAGCGTAGAGGGACTAGCTTTACCCCAGAGCTCCTACAATGAGCAGTTCTTC.

The chain carries TRBV12-3 or TRBV12-4 and TRBJ2-7, with D uncertain. V shed 1 base and J shed 2 bases, with 9 bases lying between them. This CDR3 spans 14 amino acids. CDR3 DNA sequence: TGTGCCAGCAGTTTAGGCCACCGAACCTACGAGCAGTACTTC. Translation: CASSLGHRTYEQYF.

This clonotype was seen at least ten times. The J gene is TRBJ1-5, the V gene TRBV7-2; TRBD1 matches 7 bases. There are 14 residues in the CDR3. CDR1 SGHTA and CDR2 FQGNSA come from the germline V gene. With V trimmed by 5 bases and J by 7 bases, 8 bases remained unmatched. In DNA form, the CDR3 reads TGTGCCAGCAGCCTCCACAGGGGCGACCAGCCCCAGCATTTT. Protein: CASSLHRGDQPQHF. Using reference TRBV7-2 and TRBJ1-5 for the parts outside the CDR3, the full variable domain is GAGVSQSPSNKVTEKGKDVELRCDPISGHTALYWYRQSLGQGLEFLIYFQGNSAPDKSGLPSDRFSAERTGGSVSTLTIQRTQQEDSAVYLCASSLHRGDQPQHFGDGTRLSIL.

This clonotype was picked up a small number of times. The J gene is TRBJ2-3, the V gene TRBV5-4; no reliable D call. Trimming removed 2 bases from V and 2 bases from J, with 12 bases in between. The CDR3 is made up of 15 amino acids. Germline V CDR1 and CDR2: SGHNT, YYREEE (reference sequence). In DNA, the CDR3 is TGTGCCAGCAGCTTTCCCGACACAGCCACAGATACGCAGTATTTT. It codes for CASSFPDTATDTQYF.

This clonotype was recorded at least ten times. The rearrangement uses TRBV6-1 and TRBJ1-4, with TRBD1 as a possible D gene (5 bases). CDR3 length: 14 amino acids. V dropped 7 bases and J dropped 7 bases, with 16 bases sitting between them. Germline V CDR1 and CDR2: MNHNS, SASEGT. Here the CDR3 reads CASTGERLGEKLFF. As DNA, the CDR3 is TGTGCCAGCACGGGGGAAAGACTAGGTGAAAAACTGTTTTTT.

This chain links TRBV28 with TRBJ1-1; D is undetermined. The CDR3 extends over 12 amino acids. Trimming cost V 10 bases and J 4 bases, with 13 bases left between them. Germline V lookup: CDR1 MDHEN, CDR2 SYDVKM. The CDR3 is CATADRGTEAFF. CDR3 coding DNA: TGTGCCACCGCCGACCGAGGCACTGAAGCTTTCTTT.

This clonotype was observed a handful of times. This chain links TRBV5-4 with TRBJ1-1; no firm D call. The CDR3 runs to 17 residues. Looked up from germline, CDR1 is SGHNT and CDR2 is YYREEE (reference sequence). V was cut by 0 bases and J by 1 base, with 16 bases left in between. CDR3 sequence (DNA): TGTGCCAGCAGCTTGGTCCCCGCAACAGTGCGGAACACTGAAGCTTTCTTT. Translation gives CASSLVPATVRNTEAFF.

As to this clonotype: A single base separates this from a much larger clone, so it may be a read error. This chain connects TRBV7-9 to TRBJ2-7, with 7 bases identical to TRBD1. Germline lookup yields CDR1 SEHNR and CDR2 FQNEAQ (reference sequence). The CDR3 sequence is 14 residues long. The CDR3 DNA reads TGTGCCAGCAGCTTTAGGGACAGTGCCTACAAGCAGTACTTC. It specifies CASSFRDSAYKQYF.

This clonotype was seen ten or more times. The chain has TRBV28 and TRBJ1-5; 12 nucleotides agree with TRBD1. Germline V lookup: CDR1 MDHEN, CDR2 SYDVKM. This CDR3 contains 16 residues. J gave up 6 bases and V 6 bases, and 9 bases lay outside the gene matches. The CDR3 loop reads CASRTLGDRGLQPQHF. CDR3 coding DNA: TGTGCCAGCAGAACCCTAGGGGACAGGGGGCTTCAGCCCCAGCATTTT.

This clonotype was counted a few times. The chain uses TRBV6-6 and TRBJ2-1; D is perhaps TRBD1 (5 bases). The CDR3 is 14 amino acids. Trimming left V 3 bases short and J 4 bases short, with 10 bases between. CDR1 MNHNY and CDR2 SVGAGI come from the germline V gene (reference sequence). In DNA, the CDR3 is TGTGCCAGCAGTTATTCGACAGAATACAATGAGCAGTTCTTC. Translation: CASSYSTEYNEQFF.

This rearrangement joins TRBV27 to TRBJ1-1, with TRBD1 as a possible D gene (6 bases). The CDR3 is 13 residues long. Trimming took off 8 bases at V and 3 bases at J, with 13 bases between the two ends. The germline CDR1 and CDR2 sequences are MNHEY and SMNVEV (reference sequence). CDR3 DNA: TGTGCCAGCGGAGAGGGGGGGTACACTGAAGCTTTCTTT. Protein product: CASGEGGYTEAFF.

V usage is TRBV6-2 or TRBV6-3 and J usage is TRBJ2-3; 12 positions match TRBD2. CDR3 size: 16 residues. With 4 bases clipped from V and 2 bases from J, the junction kept 4 bases outside the gene matches. The V gene's germline CDR1 is MNHEY and CDR2 SVGEGT. The CDR3 region has the DNA TGTGCCAGCAGTTCCAGGACTAGCGGGAACACAGATACGCAGTATTTT. Translating it yields CASSSRTSGNTDTQYF.

The rearrangement uses TRBV12-3 or TRBV12-4 and TRBJ2-3; 13 bases are shared with TRBD2. The CDR3 is 20 amino acids. The J segment lost 4 bases and the V segment lost 6 bases, leaving 19 bases of the junction unmatched. DNA of the CDR3: TGTGCCAGCAGGACCAAGACTAGCGGGGGGCTAAGCTTTAGCGCAGATACGCAGTATTTT. This codes for CASRTKTSGGLSFSADTQYF.

The V gene is TRBV15, the J gene TRBJ1-1, with a possible D match to TRBD1 (6 bases). Germline CDR1 LNHNV, CDR2 YYDKDF (reference sequence). This CDR3 is built from 22 residues. V was trimmed by 0 bases and J by 0 bases, leaving 29 bases between them. CDR3 residues: CATSRDTGTSLREWVMNTEAFF. CDR3 DNA sequence: TGTGCCACCAGCAGAGATACCGGGACATCTCTTCGCGAGTGGGTTATGAACACTGAAGCTTTCTTT.

This clonotype was recorded a few times. The gene calls are TRBV7-3 and TRBJ1-2; D is ambiguous. From germline, CDR1 is SGHTA and CDR2 FQGTGA. This CDR3 is 15 amino acids long. The germline V and J ends were trimmed by 0 bases and 6 bases, with 14 bases remaining between them. In nucleotides, the CDR3 is TGTGCCAGCAGCTTAACAGCTGGTAGGGCAGATGGCTACACCTTC. Encoded protein: CASSLTAGRADGYTF.

This clonotype was recorded only once. The chain uses TRBV6-5 and TRBJ2-1; TRBD1 matches 7 bases. After removal of 0 bases from V and 10 bases from J, the junction contained 9 bases not matched to a gene. Germline V gives CDR1 MNHEY, CDR2 SVGAGI. The CDR3 has 15 residues. The CDR3 DNA follows: TGTGCCAGCAGTTACTCAACAGGGGCTTTGTGGGAGCAGTTCTTC. It yields the protein CASSYSTGALWEQFF.

This clonotype occurred a few times. This rearrangement joins TRBV27 to TRBJ1-1; 7 positions agree with TRBD1. V shed 6 bases and J 3 bases; nucleotides not matched to a gene: 13. The germline CDR1 and CDR2 sequences are MNHEY and SMNVEV (reference sequence). The CDR3 loop spans 16 amino acids. The CDR3 loop is CASRNRQGGWYTEAFF. The CDR3 nucleotides are TGTGCCAGCAGGAACCGACAGGGAGGGTGGTACACTGAAGCTTTCTTT.

About this clonotype: The junction differs from germline at one of its ends, possibly a read error. The CDR3 spells CVSRPGQRLDNEQFF. Here the CDR3 DNA reads TGTGTCAGCAGACCGGGACAGCGCTTGGACAATGAGCAGTTCTTC. The chain employs TRBV7-9 and TRBJ2-1, with 7 bases fitting TRBD1. The CDR3 contains 15 residues. From germline, CDR1 is SEHNR and CDR2 FQNEAQ (reference sequence).

This clonotype was picked up many times. The rearrangement links TRBV7-9 to TRBJ1-2; D is undetermined. This CDR3 is 13 amino acids long. V lost 4 bases, J lost 4 bases, and 10 bases lay in between. Germline CDR1 and CDR2: SEHNR and FQNEAQ (reference sequence). CDR3 DNA sequence: TGTGCCAGCAGCTGGGCAAACACCTATGGCTACACCTTC. Protein: CASSWANTYGYTF.

This clonotype was counted only a few times. V and J are TRBV7-9 and TRBJ2-1; D tentatively fits TRBD1 or TRBD2 (7 bases each). This CDR3 has 16 residues. Germline lookup yields CDR1 SEHNR and CDR2 FQNEAQ (reference sequence). V lost 1 base and J 10 bases, leaving 20 bases between the germline ends. The CDR3 region is CASSLVSAGRGQEQFF. CDR3 DNA: TGTGCCAGCAGCTTAGTCTCCGCGGGGAGGGGGCAGGAGCAGTTCTTC.

CDR3 DNA sequence: TGTGCCAGCAGTTCGGGACTAGCGGGGTACGAAACCCAGTACTTC. It specifies CASSSGLAGYETQYF. The rearrangement uses TRBV27 and TRBJ2-5, with TRBD2 identical over 13 bases. Germline CDR1 and CDR2: MNHEY and SMNVEV (reference sequence). This CDR3 has 15 residues. The V gene end was trimmed by 4 bases and the J gene end by 8 bases; junction bases not matched to a gene: 7.